A selection of T cell receptor beta chains follows, all from one sample in a study of long-term antiretroviral therapy in people with HIV. TCRdb keeps only in-frame clones here, not all; method: immunoSEQ multiplex PCR. The sample carries about 21,000 clones, less than 85% recorded once. Sample: unsorted PBMCs, taken less than 1.8 years before starting antiretroviral therapy. These receptors all come from a woman in her 40s with HIV. Each CDR3 is given with its conserved first and last residue. Fields, in order: V gene, clone size, J gene, D gene, CDR3 protein, CDR3 DNA. D genes are given only for firm matches. Size is omitted from some rows. Given values are once, few, many or a class for expanded clones.

TRBV5-4	once	TRBJ2-3	TRBD2	CASNGGRSTDTQYF	TGTGCCAGCAATGGCGGGAGGAGCACAGATACGCAGTATTTT
TRBV5-6	once	TRBJ1-2	.	CASSLAAVGYTF	TGTGCCAGCAGCTTGGCCGCAGTGGGCTACACCTTC
TRBV7-9	once	TRBJ1-2	.	CASSFSIQGAGYTF	TGTGCCAGCAGCTTCAGTATTCAGGGAGCTGGCTACACCTTC
TRBV4-1	.	TRBJ2-7	TRBD1	CASSPGQALSYEQYF	TGCGCCAGCAGCCCCGGACAGGCCCTCTCCTACGAGCAGTACTTC
TRBV5-1	.	TRBJ2-1	.	CASSWGSGSSYNEQFF	TGCGCCAGCAGCTGGGGAAGCGGAAGCTCCTACAATGAGCAGTTCTTC
TRBV5-5	few	TRBJ2-6	.	CASSATQAGANVLTF	TGTGCCAGCAGCGCAACCCAAGCTGGGGCCAACGTCCTGACTTTC
TRBV6-6	.	TRBJ1-2	TRBD1	CAISGQGNYGYTF	TGTGCCATTTCGGGACAGGGTAACTATGGCTACACCTTC
TRBV5-4	.	TRBJ1-4	TRBD1	CASSADRGRVTNEKLFF	TGTGCCAGCAGCGCTGACAGGGGGCGGGTGACTAATGAAAAACTGTTTTTT
TRBV7-9	.	TRBJ2-5	.	CASSLRVGGQETQYF	TGTGCCAGCAGCTTAAGGGTAGGGGGCCAAGAGACCCAGTACTTC
TRBV27	.	TRBJ1-2	.	CASSFGGSNYGYTF	TGTGCCAGCAGTTTCGGGGGAAGTAACTATGGCTACACCTTC
TRBV4-1	.	TRBJ2-5	.	CASSQAPGEETQYF	TGCGCCAGCAGCCAAGCTCCGGGGGAGGAGACCCAGTACTTC
TRBV11-3	.	TRBJ2-7	.	CASRAEAYEQYF	TGTGCCAGCAGAGCGGAAGCCTACGAGCAGTACTTC
TRBV4-3	.	TRBJ2-7	TRBD1	CASSQGWQGVYEQYF	TGCGCCAGCAGCCAAGGCTGGCAGGGGGTCTACGAGCAGTACTTC
TRBV11-2	.	TRBJ2-3	TRBD2	CASSLAPAGGTDTQYF	TGTGCCAGCAGCTTAGCCCCAGCGGGGGGCACAGATACGCAGTATTTT
TRBV15	.	TRBJ2-2	.	CATRWGLGNGELFF	TGTGCCACCAGATGGGGGCTAGGGAACGGGGAGCTGTTTTTT
TRBV30	.	TRBJ1-1	.	CAWANTEAFF	TGTGCCTGGGCGAACACTGAAGCTTTCTTT
TRBV19	.	TRBJ2-2	.	CASSPTGTNTGELFF	TGTGCCAGTAGTCCGACAGGGACTAACACCGGGGAGCTGTTTTTT
TRBV18	.	TRBJ2-7	.	CASSPLRDSHEQYF	TGTGCCAGCTCACCTCTCAGGGACTCCCACGAGCAGTACTTC
TRBV9	once	TRBJ2-7	TRBD2	CASSVDGLAGLEQYF	TGTGCCAGCAGCGTGGATGGACTAGCGGGTCTCGAGCAGTACTTC
TRBV20-1	few	TRBJ1-5	.	CSARDGWTQHF	TGCAGTGCTAGAGATGGGTGGACCCAGCATTTT
TRBV7-9	.	TRBJ2-7	TRBD1	CASSPGTGYEQYF	TGTGCCAGCAGCCCCGGGACAGGGTACGAGCAGTACTTC
TRBV27	few	TRBJ1-6	.	CASGRSGGYNSPLHF	TGTGCCAGCGGGAGATCGGGAGGGTATAATTCACCCCTCCACTTT
TRBV9	.	TRBJ2-6	.	CASSVSDSGANVLTF	TGTGCCAGCAGCGTTTCGGACTCTGGGGCCAACGTCCTGACTTTC
TRBV29-1	.	TRBJ2-1	.	CSVDGESYNEQFF	TGCAGCGTTGATGGGGAGTCCTACAATGAGCAGTTCTTC
TRBV10-2	.	TRBJ2-5	.	CASSQQIPQETQYF	TGCGCCAGCAGTCAACAGATACCACAAGAGACCCAGTACTTC
TRBV7-2	few	TRBJ2-1	TRBD1	CASSRDRGAYNEQFF	TGTGCCAGCAGCCGGGACAGGGGGGCCTACAATGAGCAGTTCTTC
TRBV7-2	few	TRBJ1-6	.	CASSSGGTGVGSPLHF	TGTGCCAGCAGCTCAGGAGGGACGGGAGTGGGGTCACCCCTCCACTTT
TRBV27	.	TRBJ2-7	.	CASGRGYEQYF	TGTGCCAGCGGCCGAGGCTACGAGCAGTACTTC
TRBV6-5	.	TRBJ2-2	.	CASSYPASPGELFF	TGTGCCAGCAGTTACCCAGCTAGCCCCGGGGAGCTGTTTTTT
TRBV7-2	few	TRBJ2-7	TRBD1	CASSAYRGRYEQYF	TGTGCCAGCAGCGCTTACAGGGGGCGCTACGAGCAGTACTTC
TRBV21-1	once	TRBJ1-4	.	CASSKSGRDITNEKLFF	TGTGCCAGCAGCAAATCGGGCAGGGATATCACTAATGAAAAACTGTTTTTT
TRBV30	.	TRBJ1-2	.	CAWRIDNSNYGYTF	TGTGCCTGGCGTATAGACAACTCTAACTATGGCTACACCTTC
TRBV5-1	.	TRBJ2-1	TRBD2	CASRGGTSAVGEQFF	TGCGCCAGCCGAGGGGGGACTAGCGCCGTTGGTGAGCAGTTCTTC
TRBV21-1	.	TRBJ2-1	.	CASSKEEQGVQWMEQFF	TGTGCCAGCAGCAAAGAGGAACAGGGGGTACAATGGATGGAGCAGTTCTTC
TRBV12-5	.	TRBJ1-2	TRBD1	CASGFNTDRGYTF	TGTGCTAGTGGTTTCAATACGGACAGGGGGTACACCTTC
TRBV5-4	once	TRBJ2-5	TRBD2	CASSLTAGEETQYF	TGTGCCAGCAGCTTGACAGCGGGAGAAGAGACCCAGTACTTC
TRBV10-3	.	TRBJ2-7	.	CAISDFTASSYYEQYF	TGTGCCATCAGTGATTTCACGGCTAGCAGTTACTACGAGCAGTACTTC
TRBV19	.	TRBJ2-7	TRBD2	CASSEADSGRARYEQYF	TGTGCCAGTAGTGAGGCAGACAGCGGGAGGGCCCGTTACGAGCAGTACTTC
TRBV14	.	TRBJ2-1	.	CASSLEQGGEQFF	TGTGCCAGCAGCCTGGAACAGGGCGGGGAGCAGTTCTTC
TRBV5-5	.	TRBJ1-5	.	CASSWGQIVEPQHF	TGTGCCAGCAGCTGGGGCCAGATCGTTGAGCCCCAGCATTTT
TRBV6-5	.	TRBJ1-5	.	CASRSTGRYNQPQHF	TGTGCCAGCAGATCTACCGGGAGATACAATCAGCCCCAGCATTTT
TRBV6-1	.	TRBJ2-7	TRBD2	CATVRGGVVDEQYF	TGTGCCACGGTCCGGGGGGGAGTAGTGGACGAGCAGTACTTC
TRBV29-1	.	TRBJ1-4	.	CSVEDPGVNEKLFF	TGCAGCGTTGAAGATCCGGGGGTTAATGAAAAACTGTTTTTT
TRBV6-5	.	TRBJ2-7	.	CASSYGSGRDEQYF	TGTGCCAGCAGTTACGGGTCTGGGCGGGACGAGCAGTACTTC
TRBV7-2	.	TRBJ2-3	.	CASSPPRAYTDTQYF	TGTGCCAGCAGCCCCCCCCGGGCCTACACAGATACGCAGTATTTT
TRBV18	.	TRBJ2-1	.	CASSSGLEQFF	TGTGCCAGCTCATCCGGGCTTGAGCAGTTCTTC
TRBV5-4	.	TRBJ1-1	.	CASSWRGPGNTEAFF	TGTGCCAGCAGCTGGAGGGGCCCGGGTAACACTGAAGCTTTCTTT
TRBV5-4	.	TRBJ1-1	.	CASSLSGHRMNTEAFF	TGTGCCAGCAGCTTGTCGGGACATAGAATGAACACTGAAGCTTTCTTT
TRBV4-3	.	TRBJ2-5	TRBD1	CASSQDLRDSKETQYF	TGCGCCAGCAGCCAAGATCTGAGGGACAGCAAAGAGACCCAGTACTTC
TRBV19	.	TRBJ1-3	.	CASSITTNSGNTIYF	TGTGCCAGTAGTATAACGACAAACTCTGGAAACACCATATATTTT
TRBV2	few	TRBJ1-1	.	CASNRVMNTEAFF	TGTGCCAGCAACAGGGTTATGAACACTGAAGCTTTCTTT
TRBV7-2	.	TRBJ1-4	.	CASSSGSINEKLFF	TGTGCCAGCAGCTCGGGGTCAATTAATGAAAAACTGTTTTTT
TRBV5-5	.	TRBJ1-2	.	CASSLSSRGRNYGYTF	TGTGCCAGCAGCTTGAGTTCGAGAGGGAGGAACTATGGCTACACCTTC
TRBV7-2	few	TRBJ2-7	TRBD2	CASSWTSGSYEQYF	TGTGCCAGCAGCTGGACTAGCGGATCCTACGAGCAGTACTTC
TRBV7-6	.	TRBJ2-2	.	CASSLKDGSPYTGELFF	TGTGCCAGCAGCTTAAAAGACGGTTCCCCTTATACCGGGGAGCTGTTTTTT